This T cell receptor (beta chain) was obtained from a study of blood T cell repertoires in COVID-19. Study-wide context: Sample material is recorded as cDNA or gDNA derived from T cells, B-cell-depleted T cells, or PBMCs.

This clone has only a few counts. Looked up from germline, CDR1 is MNHEY and CDR2 is SMNVEV (reference sequence). This CDR3 is 16 amino acids long. V was clipped by 6 bases and J by 0 bases, with 18 bases between them. The table came from immunoSEQ multiplex PCR; TCRdb's copy has only in-frame clones and leaves some out. The sample has some 73,000 clones, roughly three quarters seen once. It was during active infection that Seattle patients were enrolled and then longitudinally followed. The source of this sequence is a man between 65 and 80 years old with COVID-19, enrolled during active disease. The sequenced material came from peripheral blood. This sequence joins TRBV27 and TRBJ2-7; D may be TRBD1 (6 bases). The chain's CDR3 is CASRAGTGQSSYEQYF. CDR3 DNA: TGTGCCAGCAGGGCCGGTACGGGACAAAGCTCCTACGAGCAGTACTTC.